This note documents a single T cell receptor beta chain sequence. Antigen specificity is unknown. This sample was taken from a study of OX40 agonist ivuxolimab in advanced cancers. Study background: Of the participants, under 50% had some prior anti-PD-1, anti-PD-L1 or anti-CTLA-4 therapy, which was allowed. Points from the study as a whole: Doses of 0.1 to 3.0 mg/kg were accompanied by clonal expansion of CD4+ and CD8+ blood T cells by week 6.

This CDR3 region has 12 residues. Trimming took off 5 bases at V and 4 bases at J, with 6 bases between the two ends. The V gene's germline CDR1 is SGHAT and CDR2 FQNNGV. Sequenced by immunoSEQ multiplex PCR; TCRdb stores in-frame clones only, minus some. Among 50,000 or so clones listed, 75% to 85% were seen once. The sample was CD4+ or CD8+ T cells sorted from blood, taken in a trial of the OX40 agonist ivuxolimab. The V gene is TRBV11-2, the J gene TRBJ1-3; D gene unclear. The source is an adult with an advanced solid tumor such as melanoma, head and neck, liver or kidney cancer. CDR3 DNA sequence: TGTGCCAGCAGCCCCGAAGGAAACACCATATATTTT. It translates to CASSPEGNTIYF.